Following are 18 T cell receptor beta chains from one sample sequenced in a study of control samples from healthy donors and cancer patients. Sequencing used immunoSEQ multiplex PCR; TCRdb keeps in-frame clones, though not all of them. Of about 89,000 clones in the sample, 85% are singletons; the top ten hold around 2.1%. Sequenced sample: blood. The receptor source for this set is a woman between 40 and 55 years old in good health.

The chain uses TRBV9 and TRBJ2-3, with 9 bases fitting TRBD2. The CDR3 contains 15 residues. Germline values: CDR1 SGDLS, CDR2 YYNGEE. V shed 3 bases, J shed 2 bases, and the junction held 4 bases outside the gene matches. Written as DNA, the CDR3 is TGTGCCAGCAGCGCAGCGGGGGGCCCCACAGATACGCAGTATTTT. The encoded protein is CASSAAGGPTDTQYF.

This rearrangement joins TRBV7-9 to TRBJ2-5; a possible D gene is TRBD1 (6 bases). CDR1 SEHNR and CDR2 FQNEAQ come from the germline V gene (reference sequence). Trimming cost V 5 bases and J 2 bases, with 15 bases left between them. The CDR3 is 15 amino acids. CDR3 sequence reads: CASSPTGNGQETQYF. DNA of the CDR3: TGTGCCAGCAGCCCTACAGGGAACGGACAAGAGACCCAGTACTTC.

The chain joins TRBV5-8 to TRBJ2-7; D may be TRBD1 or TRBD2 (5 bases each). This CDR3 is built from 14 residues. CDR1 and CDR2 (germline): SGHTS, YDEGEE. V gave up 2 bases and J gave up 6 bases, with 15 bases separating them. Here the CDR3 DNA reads TGTGCCAGCAGCTTAGGGGACGGACCTCCCGAGCAGTACTTC. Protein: CASSLGDGPPEQYF.

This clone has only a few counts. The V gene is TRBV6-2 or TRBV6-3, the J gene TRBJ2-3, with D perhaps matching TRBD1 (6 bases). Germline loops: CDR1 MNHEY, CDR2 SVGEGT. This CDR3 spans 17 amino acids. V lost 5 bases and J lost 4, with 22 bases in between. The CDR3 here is CASSPPPGTRSADTQYF. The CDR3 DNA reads TGTGCCAGCAGTCCACCGCCGGGGACAAGGTCGGCAGATACGCAGTATTTT.

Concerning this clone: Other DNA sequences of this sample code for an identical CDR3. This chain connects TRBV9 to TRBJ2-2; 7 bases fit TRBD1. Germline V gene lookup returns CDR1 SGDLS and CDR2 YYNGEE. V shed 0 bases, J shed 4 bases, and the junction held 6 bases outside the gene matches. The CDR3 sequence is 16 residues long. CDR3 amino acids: CASSVGGGLSTGELFF. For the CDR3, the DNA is TGTGCCAGCAGCGTAGGAGGGGGCCTTTCCACCGGGGAGCTGTTTTTT.

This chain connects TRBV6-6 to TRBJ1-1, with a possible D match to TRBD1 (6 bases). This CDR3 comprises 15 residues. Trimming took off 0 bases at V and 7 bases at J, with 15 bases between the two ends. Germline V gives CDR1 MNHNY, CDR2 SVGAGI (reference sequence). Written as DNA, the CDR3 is TGTGCCAGCAGTTACTCGAGGGCCACACAGGGTGAAGCTTTCTTT. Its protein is CASSYSRATQGEAFF.

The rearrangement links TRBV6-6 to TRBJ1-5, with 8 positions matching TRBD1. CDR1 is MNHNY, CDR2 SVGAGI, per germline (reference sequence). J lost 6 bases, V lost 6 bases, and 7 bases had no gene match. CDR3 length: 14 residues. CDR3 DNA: TGTGCCAGCAGCTCCACAGGGGGAAGTCAGCCCCAGCATTTT. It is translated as CASSSTGGSQPQHF.

The CDR3 is CASSLELFAEAFF. The DNA of the CDR3 is TGTGCCAGCAGCTTGGAACTCTTCGCTGAAGCTTTCTTT. The rearrangement links TRBV5-5 to TRBJ1-1, with D unresolved. The CDR3 loop spans 13 amino acids. Germline V gene lookup returns CDR1 SGHKS and CDR2 YYEKEE (reference sequence). Trimming shortened V by 0 bases and J by 6 bases, and 9 bases separated the two germline ends.

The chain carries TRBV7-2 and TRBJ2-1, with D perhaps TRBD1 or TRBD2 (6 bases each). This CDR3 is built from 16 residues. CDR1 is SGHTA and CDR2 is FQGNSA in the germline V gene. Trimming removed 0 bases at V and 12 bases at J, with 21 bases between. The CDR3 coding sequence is TGTGCCAGCAGCTTAGCGGGGGGACAACCGGCTATGGGGCAGTTCTTC. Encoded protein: CASSLAGGQPAMGQFF.

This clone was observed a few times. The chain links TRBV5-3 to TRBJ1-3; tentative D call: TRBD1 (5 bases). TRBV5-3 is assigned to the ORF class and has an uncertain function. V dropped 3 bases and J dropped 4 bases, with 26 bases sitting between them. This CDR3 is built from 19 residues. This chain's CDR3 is CARSSGRDSDPPIGNTIYF. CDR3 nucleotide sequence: TGTGCCAGAAGCTCAGGACGGGACTCCGATCCCCCTATAGGAAACACCATATATTTT.

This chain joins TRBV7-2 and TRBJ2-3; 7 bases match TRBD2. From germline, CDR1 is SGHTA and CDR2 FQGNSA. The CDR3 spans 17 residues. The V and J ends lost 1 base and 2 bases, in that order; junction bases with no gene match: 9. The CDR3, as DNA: TGTGCCAGCAGCTTAGGGGCGCGGCGGGGGACCACAGATACGCAGTATTTT. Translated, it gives CASSLGARRGTTDTQYF.

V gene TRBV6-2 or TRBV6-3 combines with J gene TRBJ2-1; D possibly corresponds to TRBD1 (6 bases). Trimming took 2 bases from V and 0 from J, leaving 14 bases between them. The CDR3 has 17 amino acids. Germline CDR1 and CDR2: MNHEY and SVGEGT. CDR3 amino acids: CASSYPGQGNSYNEQFF. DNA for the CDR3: TGTGCCAGCAGTTACCCGGGGCAGGGGAACTCCTACAATGAGCAGTTCTTC.

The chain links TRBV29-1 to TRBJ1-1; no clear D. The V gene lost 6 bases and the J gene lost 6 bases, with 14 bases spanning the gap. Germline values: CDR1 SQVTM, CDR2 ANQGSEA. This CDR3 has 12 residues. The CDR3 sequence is CSVLEVDSEAFF. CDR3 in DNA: TGCAGCGTCTTAGAAGTGGACTCTGAAGCTTTCTTT. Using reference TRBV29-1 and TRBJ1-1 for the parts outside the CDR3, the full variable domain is SAVISQKPSRDICQRGTSLTIQCQVDSQVTMMFWYRQQPGQSLTLIATANQGSEATYESGFVIDKFPISRPNLTFSTLTVSNMSPEDSSIYLCSVLEVDSEAFFGQGTRLTVV.

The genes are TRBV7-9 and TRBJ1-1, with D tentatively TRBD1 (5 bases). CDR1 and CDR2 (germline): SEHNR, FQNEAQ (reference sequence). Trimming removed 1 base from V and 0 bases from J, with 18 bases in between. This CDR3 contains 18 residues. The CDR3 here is CASSLGVGVGGVNTEAFF. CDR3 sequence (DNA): TGTGCCAGCAGCTTAGGAGTCGGGGTTGGGGGTGTGAACACTGAAGCTTTCTTT.

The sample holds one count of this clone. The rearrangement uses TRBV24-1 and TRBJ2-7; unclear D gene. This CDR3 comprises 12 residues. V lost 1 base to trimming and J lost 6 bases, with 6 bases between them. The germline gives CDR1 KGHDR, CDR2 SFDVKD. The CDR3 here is CATSDFSGEQYF. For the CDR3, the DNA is TGTGCCACCAGTGATTTTTCAGGCGAGCAGTACTTC.

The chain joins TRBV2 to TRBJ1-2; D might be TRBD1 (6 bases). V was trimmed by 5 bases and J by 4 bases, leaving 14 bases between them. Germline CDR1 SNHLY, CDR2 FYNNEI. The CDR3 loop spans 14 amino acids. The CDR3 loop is CASSWQGGGYGYTF. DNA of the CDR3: TGTGCCAGCAGTTGGCAAGGGGGAGGCTATGGCTACACCTTC. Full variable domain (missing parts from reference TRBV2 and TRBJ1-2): EPEVTQTPSHQVTQMGQEVILRCVPISNHLYFYWYRQILGQKVEFLVSFYNNEISEKSEIFDDQFSVERPDGSNFTLKIRSTKLEDSAMYFCASSWQGGGYGYTFGSGTRLTVV.

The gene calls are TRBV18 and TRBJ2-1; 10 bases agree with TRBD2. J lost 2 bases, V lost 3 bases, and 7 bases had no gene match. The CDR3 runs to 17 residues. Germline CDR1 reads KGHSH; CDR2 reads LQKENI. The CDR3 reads CASSPSAGGITYNEQFF. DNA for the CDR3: TGTGCCAGCTCACCCTCAGCGGGGGGGATAACCTACAATGAGCAGTTCTTC.

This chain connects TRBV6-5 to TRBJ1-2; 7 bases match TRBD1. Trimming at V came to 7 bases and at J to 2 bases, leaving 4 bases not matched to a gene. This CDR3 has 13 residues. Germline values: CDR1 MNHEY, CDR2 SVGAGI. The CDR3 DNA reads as TGTGCCAGCATTCGGACAGGAAACTATGGCTACACCTTC. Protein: CASIRTGNYGYTF.